This is a list of T cell receptor beta chains from one sample in a study of metastatic and nonmetastatic thyroid tumors. TCRdb re-called the PCR reads via MiXCR. Of around 15,000 clones listed, about 33% are singletons. Sequences were obtained from tumor tissue. The receptors derive from a male donor with papillary thyroid cancer or a benign thyroid nodule (not recorded which). Some clones in this sample may be carry-over from other donors' samples. Each CDR3 is given with its conserved first and last residue. The D gene is left open where the match is weak. Not every row has a clone size; where given, it reads once, few, many or a size class.

j_call: TRBJ2-7
clone_size: NA
v_call: TRBV11-3
d_call: NA
cdr3_nt: TGTGCCAGCAGCTTAGAGGGTCAAGTATACGAGCAGTACTTC
cdr3_aa: CASSLEGQVYEQYF

j_call: TRBJ2-1
clone_size: NA
v_call: TRBV19
d_call: TRBD2
cdr3_nt: TGTGCCAGTAGGCTGACTAGCGGGAGTCGCCATGAGCAGTTCTTC
cdr3_aa: CASRLTSGSRHEQFF

j_call: TRBJ2-1
clone_size: NA
v_call: TRBV11-3
d_call: NA
cdr3_nt: TGTGCCAGCAGCTTAGATCGTGGGAGTCACAATGAGCAGTTCTTC
cdr3_aa: CASSLDRGSHNEQFF

j_call: TRBJ1-2
clone_size: NA
v_call: TRBV4-3
d_call: NA
cdr3_nt: TGCGCCAGCAGCCCTCGGACAGATTCCTATGGCTACACCTTC
cdr3_aa: CASSPRTDSYGYTF

j_call: TRBJ1-1
clone_size: few
v_call: TRBV24-1
d_call: NA
cdr3_nt: TGTGCCACCAGTGATTCCGGTGCGGGTAACACTGAAGCTTTCTTT
cdr3_aa: CATSDSGAGNTEAFF

j_call: TRBJ1-1
clone_size: medium-sized
v_call: TRBV20-1
d_call: NA
cdr3_nt: TGCAGTGCTAGAGGGGACACCACCATTGAAGCTTTCTTT
cdr3_aa: CSARGDTTIEAFF

j_call: TRBJ1-3
clone_size: many
v_call: TRBV30
d_call: NA
cdr3_nt: TGTGCCTGGAGTGTAAAGGGGGGCGGAAACACCATATATTTT
cdr3_aa: CAWSVKGGGNTIYF

j_call: TRBJ2-7
clone_size: few
v_call: TRBV12-3/TRBV12-4
d_call: TRBD2
cdr3_nt: TGTGCCAGCAGAAAGACTAGCGGGAGGACCTACGAGCAGTACTTC
cdr3_aa: CASRKTSGRTYEQYF

j_call: TRBJ1-2
clone_size: many
v_call: TRBV18
d_call: NA
cdr3_nt: TGTGCCAGCTCACCGGGACACGGGGATGGCTACACCTTC
cdr3_aa: CASSPGHGDGYTF

j_call: TRBJ2-4
clone_size: NA
v_call: TRBV6-1
d_call: NA
cdr3_nt: TGTGCCAGCAGTATACCGGGACAAGGGGAAAACATTCAGTACTTC
cdr3_aa: CASSIPGQGENIQYF

j_call: TRBJ2-6
clone_size: many
v_call: TRBV4-2
d_call: TRBD1
cdr3_nt: TGTGCCAGCAGCCCGGGACAGGAATACTCTGGGGCCAACGTCCTGACTTTC
cdr3_aa: CASSPGQEYSGANVLTF

j_call: TRBJ1-6
clone_size: many
v_call: TRBV9
d_call: TRBD1
cdr3_nt: TGTGCCAGCAGCGCCCGACAGGGGTACTCACCCCTCCACTTT
cdr3_aa: CASSARQGYSPLHF

j_call: TRBJ2-1
clone_size: NA
v_call: TRBV6-9
d_call: NA
cdr3_nt: TGTGCCGTATCGATTTTTAATGAGCAGTTCTTC
cdr3_aa: CAVSIFNEQFF

j_call: TRBJ1-2
clone_size: many
v_call: TRBV20-1
d_call: NA
cdr3_nt: TGCAGTGCCTCCCTGGAGGGGATGTCTAACTATGGCTACACCTTC
cdr3_aa: CSASLEGMSNYGYTF

j_call: TRBJ1-3
clone_size: NA
v_call: TRBV12-3/TRBV12-4
d_call: NA
cdr3_nt: TGTGCCAGCAGTTTTCGGTCTGGAAACACCATATATTTT
cdr3_aa: CASSFRSGNTIYF

j_call: TRBJ2-7
clone_size: NA
v_call: TRBV6-1
d_call: TRBD2
cdr3_nt: TGTGCCAGCAGTGATGGTGGACTAGCGGCCTACGAGCAGTACTTC
cdr3_aa: CASSDGGLAAYEQYF

j_call: TRBJ2-5
clone_size: medium-sized
v_call: TRBV7-8
d_call: NA
cdr3_nt: TGTGCCAGCAGCTTAAGGTCGCCGGAGACCCAGTACTTC
cdr3_aa: CASSLRSPETQYF

j_call: TRBJ2-7
clone_size: many
v_call: TRBV28
d_call: NA
cdr3_nt: TGTGCCAGCAGCCCCGACTACGAGCAGTACTTC
cdr3_aa: CASSPDYEQYF

j_call: TRBJ2-3
clone_size: many
v_call: TRBV5-5
d_call: TRBD2
cdr3_nt: TGTGCCAGCAGCTTGGATGGGACTAGCGGGGGGGCGAGCACAGATACGCAGTATTTT
cdr3_aa: CASSLDGTSGGASTDTQYF

j_call: TRBJ1-2
clone_size: NA
v_call: TRBV9
d_call: NA
cdr3_nt: TGTGCCAGCAGCGTAACGGGGGTCTATGGCTACACCTTC
cdr3_aa: CASSVTGVYGYTF

j_call: TRBJ2-7
clone_size: NA
v_call: TRBV9
d_call: NA
cdr3_nt: TGTGCCAGCAGTGTCGGGGTCGCCTACGAGCAGTACTTC
cdr3_aa: CASSVGVAYEQYF

j_call: TRBJ2-1
clone_size: NA
v_call: TRBV12-5
d_call: NA
cdr3_nt: TGTGCTAGTGGTTTGGGAGGGACGGTAAATGAGCAGTTTTTC
cdr3_aa: CASGLGGTVNEQFF

j_call: TRBJ1-6
clone_size: NA
v_call: TRBV11-2
d_call: NA
cdr3_nt: TGTGCCAGCAGCTCATACTTAGATTCTAATTCACGCCTCCACTTT
cdr3_aa: CASSSYLDSNSRLHF

j_call: TRBJ1-6
clone_size: NA
v_call: TRBV4-1
d_call: NA
cdr3_nt: TGCGCCAGCAGCCTTGAAGGGTACTCACCCCTCCACTTT
cdr3_aa: CASSLEGYSPLHF